Listed below are T cell receptor beta chains from one sample, sequenced in a study of blood T cell repertoires in COVID-19. TCRdb's copy holds only in-frame clones and misses some; the assay was immunoSEQ multiplex PCR. The table records about 140,000 clones, 88% of them present only once. The sample consisted of peripheral blood. These receptors originate from a human donor with COVID-19, enrolled during active disease. The donor label of this sample is uncertain. CDR3s include the opening cysteine and the closing phenylalanine or tryptophan. A D gene is named only where the DNA matches it firmly. Rows give clone size only sometimes, using once, few, many, or a class for an expanded clone.

>TRBV5-6|NA|TRBJ2-7|NA
TGTGCCAGCAGCCGCGGAGGGAGGAGCTACGAGCAGTACTTC
CASSRGGRSYEQYF
>TRBV19|NA|TRBJ2-3|TRBD1
TGTGCCAGTAGTCCCTTGGACAGGGGGCGAGCAGATACGCAGTATTTT
CASSPLDRGRADTQYF
>TRBV7-3|NA|TRBJ1-1|NA
TGTGCCAGCAGCTCCCAAGGGGGTGGCACTGAAGCTTTCTTT
CASSSQGGGTEAFF
>TRBV19|NA|TRBJ2-2|NA
TGTGCCAGCGCGGGACTTCGGCTCACCGGGGAGCTGTTTTTT
CASAGLRLTGELFF
>TRBV7-9|NA|TRBJ2-5|TRBD1
TGTGCCAGCAGCTTGAGACAGGGGTTTGGCGAGACCCAGTACTTC
CASSLRQGFGETQYF
>TRBV27|NA|TRBJ1-1|NA
TGTGCCAGCAGTTTAGGGTGGTCAGGGCGAACTGAAGCTTTCTTT
CASSLGWSGRTEAFF
>TRBV5-1|once|TRBJ1-4|NA
TGCGCCAGCAGCCCGGGGTTGGGGAATGAAAAACTGTTTTTT
CASSPGLGNEKLFF
>TRBV20-1|NA|TRBJ1-2|NA
TGCAGTGCTAGAGACTCGGGTGGCTACACCTTC
CSARDSGGYTF
>TRBV2|NA|TRBJ1-6|TRBD1
TGTGCCAGCAGTGTTCAAGGGACAGGGTTGCCTTCACCCCTCCACTTT
CASSVQGTGLPSPLHF
>TRBV9|NA|TRBJ2-1|NA
TGTGCCAGCAGTCCCCGACAGACCCAATCCAATGAGCAGTTCTTC
CASSPRQTQSNEQFF
>TRBV2|NA|TRBJ1-2|NA
TGTGCCAGCAGTGTTCGGGTTGGCTACACCTTC
CASSVRVGYTF
>TRBV6-1|NA|TRBJ2-7|NA
TGTGCCAGCAGTGAAAACGTCGGCGAGCAGTACTTC
CASSENVGEQYF
>TRBV11-2|NA|TRBJ1-1|NA
TGTGCCAGCAGCTTCACTCAACCCCCGGCTTTCTTT
CASSFTQPPAFF
>TRBV6-5|NA|TRBJ2-7|TRBD1
TGTGCCAGCAGTCAGGGACAGGGGGCCTACGAGCAGTACTTC
CASSQGQGAYEQYF
>TRBV24-1|few|TRBJ2-2|TRBD1
TGTGCCACCAGTGATTCCCAGGGGGCAAACACCGGGGAGCTGTTTTTT
CATSDSQGANTGELFF
>TRBV25-1|NA|TRBJ2-5|TRBD2
TGTGCCAGCAATGAGGGGAGGCGGGGGGTCCAAGAGACCCAGTACTTC
CASNEGRRGVQETQYF
>TRBV24-1|NA|TRBJ2-1|TRBD2
TGTGCCACCAGTGAGGCTAGCGGGAGTCCCTCCTACAATGAGCAGTTCTTC
CATSEASGSPSYNEQFF
>TRBV5-1|NA|TRBJ1-1|TRBD1
TGCGCCAGCAGCTTGGTGGGACAGGGGAACACTGAAGCTTTCTTT
CASSLVGQGNTEAFF
>TRBV23-1|NA|TRBJ2-1|NA
TGCGCCAGCAGTCAACTGAGAGGAGGGGTTACGTCCTACAATGAGCAGTTCTTC
CASSQLRGGVTSYNEQFF
>TRBV6-5|NA|TRBJ1-5|TRBD1
TGTGCCAGCAGTTATGACAGGGGAGGGAATCAGCCCCAGCATTTT
CASSYDRGGNQPQHF
>TRBV5-1|NA|TRBJ1-2|TRBD1
TGCGCCAGCAGCATAGGACAGGGGGAAGGCTACACCTTC
CASSIGQGEGYTF
>TRBV7-4|once|TRBJ2-1|TRBD1
TGTGCCAGCAGCCTCGCGGACAGGGTTGGTTCAAATGAGCAGTTCTTC
CASSLADRVGSNEQFF
>TRBV5-1|NA|TRBJ1-2|TRBD1
TGCGCCAGCAGCCCCGACAGGGGGCCGGATGGCTACACCTTC
CASSPDRGPDGYTF
>TRBV18|NA|TRBJ1-5|NA
TGTGCCAGCTCACCACTCGGCGGGGAAGACCAGCCCCAGCATTTT
CASSPLGGEDQPQHF
>TRBV10-3|NA|TRBJ2-5|NA
TGTGCCATCAGCTCCGGGATAGCGGAGACCCAGTACTTC
CAISSGIAETQYF
>TRBV6-1|NA|TRBJ1-6|NA
TGTGCCAGCAGTGAAAAAGTTTTGGGACTTTATAATTCACCCCTCCACTTT
CASSEKVLGLYNSPLHF
>TRBV2|NA|TRBJ1-2|TRBD1
TGTGCCAGCAGTCCCCCCCGGGACAGGGGTCCCTATGGCTACACCTTC
CASSPPRDRGPYGYTF
>TRBV27|NA|TRBJ2-7|TRBD1
TGTGCCACACGAAGGACCGGGACAGGAGCATACGAGCAGTACTTC
CATRRTGTGAYEQYF
>TRBV9|NA|TRBJ2-3|NA
TGTGCCAGCAGCGTAGTTGGGGGCTCTAGCACAGATACGCAGTATTTT
CASSVVGGSSTDTQYF
>TRBV7-9|few|TRBJ2-7|TRBD1
TGTGCCAGCACCACCGGGGACAGGGACGCCCTCTACGAGCAGTACTTC
CASTTGDRDALYEQYF
>TRBV14|NA|TRBJ1-2|NA
TGTGCCAGCAGCCACCAGGCCCTCTATGGCTACACCTTC
CASSHQALYGYTF
>TRBV10-3|NA|TRBJ2-7|TRBD1
TGTGCCATCAGTGAGGATGGGGACAGGGGGAAATTCGGTAGGCACGAGCAGTACTTC
CAISEDGDRGKFGRHEQYF
>TRBV19|NA|TRBJ1-5|NA
TGTGCCAGTAGTATATTCCCACAGAACAATCAGCCCCAGCATTTT
CASSIFPQNNQPQHF
>TRBV11-2|NA|TRBJ1-1|TRBD1
TGTGCCAGCAGCCCGCCCGGGACAGATGAAGCTTTCTTT
CASSPPGTDEAFF
>TRBV10-3|NA|TRBJ1-2|NA
TGTGCCATCAGTAACAGGGTAAACTATGGCTACACCTTC
CAISNRVNYGYTF
>TRBV11-2|NA|TRBJ1-2|NA
TGTGCCAGCAGCTTAGGCCAGAATAATGGCTACACCTTC
CASSLGQNNGYTF
>TRBV7-9|few|TRBJ1-1|NA
TGTGCCAGCAGGGGCCAGTCCTACGAAGCTTTCTTT
CASRGQSYEAFF
>TRBV6-5|NA|TRBJ2-1|TRBD2
TGTGCCAGCAGACTAGCGGGGGAAGACAATGAGCAGTTCTTC
CASRLAGEDNEQFF
>TRBV7-2|NA|TRBJ1-5|NA
TGTGCCAGCAGCCAGTGGGGGGGCCCTGGCAATCAGCCCCAGCATTTT
CASSQWGGPGNQPQHF
>TRBV29-1|NA|TRBJ1-4|NA
TGCAGCGTTGTAACAGGGAATGAAAAACTGTTTTTT
CSVVTGNEKLFF
>TRBV19|NA|TRBJ1-2|NA
TGTGCCAGTAGTATTTCCAGGACAGTACGGGGCTACACCTTC
CASSISRTVRGYTF
>TRBV2|NA|TRBJ2-3|NA
TGTGCCAGCAGTGACAGGGCAGGGGTTACGCAGTATTTT
CASSDRAGVTQYF
>TRBV6-5|NA|TRBJ1-2|TRBD1
TGTGCCAGCAGTTACACTGGGACAGGGGATTCGGGTGGCTACACCTTC
CASSYTGTGDSGGYTF
>TRBV11-3|NA|TRBJ1-6|NA
TGTGCCAGCAGCCAAGGAGGTGCTAGGAGGGGATCGAATTCACCCCTCCACTTT
CASSQGGARRGSNSPLHF
>TRBV10-2|NA|TRBJ1-1|NA
TGCGCCAGCAGTGACCAGGCAGAGAACACTGAAGCTTTCTTT
CASSDQAENTEAFF
>TRBV25-1|NA|TRBJ2-7|NA
TGTGCCAGCAGTGAATGGGGCCCCTCTCGTTACGAGCAGTACTTC
CASSEWGPSRYEQYF
>TRBV18|NA|TRBJ2-7|NA
TGTGCCAGCTCACCACAGGGGATTTACGAGCAGTACTTC
CASSPQGIYEQYF
>TRBV11-3|NA|TRBJ1-2|NA
TGTGCCAGCAGCTTAGACCAGGGTCTGCAGGAAGGCTACACCTTC
CASSLDQGLQEGYTF
>TRBV7-2|NA|TRBJ2-3|NA
TGTGCCAGCAGCTTCCGGGCGGGGACGGGGGGCACAGATACGCAGTATTTT
CASSFRAGTGGTDTQYF
>TRBV7-9|NA|TRBJ1-3|NA
TGTGCCAGCAGTTTCCCCGGGACTCTCTCTGGAAACACCATATATTTT
CASSFPGTLSGNTIYF
>TRBV6-5|NA|TRBJ1-1|NA
TGTGCCAGCAGACCAATTTCAGGGAACACTGAAGCTTTCTTT
CASRPISGNTEAFF
>TRBV18|NA|TRBJ1-1|NA
TGTGCCAGCTCACAGGCCCGAACAGAGAACACTGAAGCTTTCTTT
CASSQARTENTEAFF
>TRBV2|NA|TRBJ1-1|NA
TGTGCCAGCAGTGAGGGGGCTACCACGGGCACTGAAGCTTTCTTT
CASSEGATTGTEAFF
>TRBV3-1/TRBV3-2|NA|TRBJ1-6|TRBD1
TGTGCCAGCAGCCCAACGACGGGGACAGGGAGCAATTCACCCCTCCACTTT
CASSPTTGTGSNSPLHF